The 15 T cell receptor beta chains in this list originate from one sample, sequenced in a study of T cell repertoires in cytomegalovirus infection. TCRdb processed the reads anew with MiXCR; each CDR3 protein has one entry. Of around 550,000 distinct CDR3 sequences listed, about 25% are singletons. The sample consisted of PBMCs. Every receptor here comes from a human donor in good health (CMV status not recorded). Some clones in this sample may be carry-over from other donors' samples.

The genes are TRBV18 and TRBJ1-2, with 10 bases that match TRBD1. This CDR3 contains 15 residues. The V segment lost 0 bases and the J segment 6 bases; nucleotides outside the gene matches: 4. CDR1 is KGHSH, CDR2 LQKENI, per germline. The CDR3 DNA is TGTGCCAGCTCACCACCGGACAGGGGGACAAATGGCTACACCTTC. This sequence encodes CASSPPDRGTNGYTF.

The chain has TRBV7-9 and TRBJ2-1; 8 bases fit TRBD2. This CDR3 is built from 16 residues. The ends lost 1 base at V and 3 bases at J; junction bases unmatched: 5. Germline-derived CDR1 and CDR2 are SEHNR and FQNEAQ (reference sequence). CDR3 DNA sequence: TGTGCCAGCAGCTTAGGAAACGGGAGGGACTACAATGAGCAGTTCTTC. It encodes CASSLGNGRDYNEQFF.

This clonotype was seen more than once but under ten times. The chain has TRBV4-3 and TRBJ2-3; TRBD2 aligns across 11 bases. J gave up 0 bases and V 0 bases, and 5 bases lay outside the gene matches. The CDR3 is 18 amino acids. Germline-derived CDR1 and CDR2 are LGHNA and YSLEER. The CDR3 nucleotides read TGCGCCAGCAGCCAAGAACTAGCGGGAGAAACTAGCACAGATACGCAGTATTTT. Translating gives CASSQELAGETSTDTQYF.

The table lists this clonotype with a few counts. The rearrangement joins TRBV28 to TRBJ1-1; D is ambiguous. CDR1 and CDR2 from the germline V gene are MDHEN and SYDVKM. This CDR3 comprises 11 residues. CDR3 DNA: TGTGCTGTACTTGAGAACACTGAAGCTTTCTTT. Translating it yields CAVLENTEAFF.

This clonotype was recorded a few times. This rearrangement joins TRBV7-9 to TRBJ2-3; D may be TRBD2 (5 bases). V was trimmed by 3 bases and J by 0 bases, leaving 13 bases between them. CDR3 length equals 16 residues. Per the germline V gene, CDR1 is SEHNR and CDR2 is FQNEAQ (reference sequence). CDR3 sequence reads: CASSFKRSGSTDTQYF. CDR3 coding DNA: TGTGCCAGCAGCTTTAAGCGCAGCGGTAGCACAGATACGCAGTATTTT.

The chain employs TRBV7-8 and TRBJ2-7, with 8 bases that match TRBD2. Germline V gives CDR1 SGHVS, CDR2 FQNEAQ. V gave up 2 bases and J gave up 3 bases; unmatched junction bases: 9. This CDR3 spans 16 amino acids. The CDR3 DNA is TGTGCCAGCAGCTTAAGTATGACAGCGGGAGTCTACGAGCAGTACGTC. Residues: CASSLSMTAGVYEQYV.

The J gene is TRBJ1-1, the V gene TRBV7-9; maybe TRBD1 (5 bases). This CDR3 is 13 amino acids long. Germline CDR1 and CDR2: SEHNR and FQNEAQ (reference sequence). The V gene lost 5 bases and the J gene lost 4 bases, with 11 bases spanning the gap. The CDR3 spells CASSPIGATEAFF. The CDR3 DNA reads TGTGCCAGCAGCCCGATTGGGGCCACTGAAGCTTTCTTT.

V gene TRBV2 combines with J gene TRBJ2-2; D possibly corresponds to TRBD2 (5 bases). The CDR3 loop spans 16 amino acids. The germline V and J ends were trimmed by 4 bases and 1 base, with 13 bases remaining between them. Germline V gives CDR1 SNHLY, CDR2 FYNNEI. CDR3 amino acids: CASSGSLRGNTGELFF. DNA for the CDR3: TGTGCCAGCAGTGGCTCTTTACGGGGGAACACCGGGGAGCTGTTTTTT.

The table lists this clonotype with a few counts. The chain carries TRBV28 and TRBJ1-1, with no clear D. CDR3 length: 13 amino acids. CDR1 MDHEN and CDR2 SYDVKM come from the germline V gene. Trimming left V 1 base short and J 3 bases short, with 6 bases between. The CDR3 DNA sequence: TGTGCCAGCAGTTTATATAGATACACTGAAGCTTTCTTT. As protein: CASSLYRYTEAFF.

This clonotype was recorded a few times. The chain couples TRBV28 to TRBJ2-7; D ambiguous. CDR1 is MDHEN, CDR2 SYDVKM, per germline. Trimming took 6 bases from V and 3 from J, leaving 9 bases between them. The CDR3 is made up of 12 amino acids. The CDR3 protein is CASRIKGYEQYF. The CDR3 nucleotides are TGTGCCAGCAGAATTAAGGGCTACGAGCAGTACTTC.

This clonotype was seen repeatedly, ten times or more. The chain uses TRBV7-2 and TRBJ1-4; tentative D call: TRBD1 (5 bases). Trimming removed 5 bases from V and 4 bases from J, with 11 bases in between. Per the germline V gene, CDR1 is SGHTA and CDR2 is FQGNSA. This CDR3 region has 14 residues. In nucleotides, the CDR3 is TGTGCCAGCAGCCGGGACGGAGATAATGAAAAACTGTTTTTT. Translating gives CASSRDGDNEKLFF.

This clonotype came up many times. The chain recombines TRBV7-6 with TRBJ2-5; 8 bases are a match to TRBD2. The CDR3 is 14 amino acids. Germline V CDR1 and CDR2: SGHVS, FNYEAQ. V was pared by 5 bases and J by 2 bases, with 4 bases of the junction left unmatched. The CDR3, as DNA: TGTGCCAGCAGCCCAACTAGCGGACAAGAGACCCAGTACTTC. Encoded protein: CASSPTSGQETQYF.

CDR3 in DNA: TGTGCCAGCAGAGGCGGCGGGAGTTCGGAAAACATTCAGTACTTC. This translates into CASRGGGSSENIQYF. This rearrangement joins TRBV6-8 to TRBJ2-4; the match to TRBD2 covers 7 bases. Germline CDR1 reads MNHGY; CDR2 reads SAAAGT. V dropped 6 bases and J dropped 5; count of bases not matched to a gene: 10. The CDR3 consists of 15 residues.

This sequence joins TRBV7-3 and TRBJ2-1, with D perhaps matching TRBD1 (6 bases). Germline CDR1 is SGHTA and CDR2 is FQGTGA. Trimming took 2 bases from V and 3 from J, leaving 11 bases between them. The CDR3 spans 15 residues. As DNA, the CDR3 is TGTGCCAGCAGCTTAGGGCCGACAGGCTACAATGAGCAGTTCTTC. Translation gives CASSLGPTGYNEQFF.

This clonotype was counted a few times. The chain couples TRBV12-3 or TRBV12-4 to TRBJ1-1; D possibly corresponds to TRBD1 (5 bases). The CDR3 length is 14 residues. The V end lost 4 bases, the J end lost 3 bases, and 12 bases lay between the germline ends. CDR3 nucleotides: TGTGCCAGCAGTTCCTCTGTGGGGGACACTGAAGCTTTCTTT. This encodes CASSSSVGDTEAFF.